This TCR beta chain was obtained from a study of cytomegalovirus exposure and HLA in healthy donors (dated by TCRdb to the late 2010s). Looking at the study overall: An earlier analysis of 550 to 700 of the donors reported 250 to 350 Gb of sequence data and some 120 million unique TCR beta sequences from about 180 million T cells. On average, 235,054 unique TCR beta nucleotide sequences were sequenced per donor among a few hundred genotyped donors of the cohort, with roughly 18% of those sequences being non-productive. Class I and class II HLA loci were covered by the typing at four-digit resolution. The T cell repertoires of 700 or so subjects were profiled by immunosequencing and related to cytomegalovirus serostatus. About 300 gigabases of sequencing data and 75 million to 85 million unique TCR sequences made up an early release that covered 500 to 650 HLA-typed donors. Because of strong linkage in the cohort, a few DR-DQ haplotypes were treated as single units for association and clustering. A later analysis re-analyzed previously published TCR beta repertoires from about 600 donors and added high-resolution HLA genotyping to study TCR occurrence patterns. Of the 350 to 450 genotyped donors, 81% fell in the genetic ancestry cluster associated with self-reported Caucasian donors. A separate validation cohort of over a hundred different subjects was used in addition to the roughly 700-subject first cohort. Donor age, sex, ethnicity and CMV serostatus were compiled together with the repertoire data. Rather than using new phenotypic data, the later analysis identified candidate immune exposures from TCR beta sequences and from how often those sequences occurred across donors. To decide whether each TCR beta V gene segment behaved as functional or pseudogenic, an earlier analysis of fewer than 750 of the donors relied on high-throughput TCR beta sequencing. High-throughput TCR immunosequencing, statistical association of individual TCRs with disease status, and machine learning were combined to predict cytomegalovirus infection status. Every repertoire in the discovery cohort had been generated on one and the same sequencing platform. The study aimed to test whether cataloging public T cell receptors could reveal signatures of past pathogen exposure. A later genetic analysis used genome-wide SNP genotypes for 398 of the 666 donors, treating that subset as a discovery cohort. The number of donors typed differed by locus, with 629-630 for A, B, C, DRB1 and DQB1, around 500 for DQA1, under 610 for DPA1, and approximately 470 for DPB1.

About this clone itself: Which antigen it targets is not known. Base qualities are not recorded, but no much larger clone differs from it by a single base.

The library was generated by the immunoSEQ multiplex PCR assay. A mixture of 60 forward primers for TCR Vbeta segments and 13 reverse primers for TCR Jbeta segments was used in the multiplex PCR. The CDR3 region of rearranged TCR beta genes was amplified from genomic DNA by a multiplex PCR assay. The Illumina HiSeq System was used to sequence the amplified TCR beta libraries as 87-base-pair reads. Per the source publication's procedure: A later analysis tallied 75 million to 95 million unique TCR beta chains across the 666 repertoires, and about 10 million of those chains were shared by two or more donors. A nearest-neighbor algorithm error-corrected the raw reads and collapsed the reads into unique sequences, merging closely related sequences to remove PCR and sequencing errors. Alignment of CDR3 sequences to IMGT reference sequences was used to assign V, D and J gene segments. For a sequence to be retained, a match of at least six nucleotides was required to both a V gene segment and a J gene segment. A rearrangement was called productive if the CDR3 had no stop codons and remained in frame with V and J, and every other rearrangement was called non-productive. Following IMGT convention, CDR3 was defined as the stretch from the second conserved V-encoded cysteine up to the conserved J-encoded phenylalanine. Sequences without an unambiguous match to a single V gene segment were excluded from the earlier analysis of several hundred of the donors. An earlier analysis of 500 to 700 of the donors classified V segments as functional when productive rearrangements were above 56.7% and as segregating when the standard deviation between donors was above 5%. To diagnose cytomegalovirus status from the catalog of TCR beta chain sequences, a statistical classification framework was built. A later analysis assigned V and J genes by comparing TCR nucleotide sequences with IMGT/GENE-DB human TR gene sequences. In a later analysis, CDR3 sequences and most-parsimonious VDJ recombination scenarios were assigned using the TCRdist pipeline. In a later analysis, each TCR beta chain was defined by its CDR3 amino acid sequence together with its V-gene family, and reads without a unique V-gene family were excluded. To address suspected cross-contamination and a sequencing artifact, a later analysis removed 592 highly shared, low-generation-probability nucleotide sequences. For each public chain, a later analysis derived a clonal expansion index from normalized ranks of inferred template counts within each repertoire. Generation probabilities in a later analysis came from a VDJ recombination model fitted to out-of-frame rearrangements, and those results were checked against IGoR. In a later analysis, hypergeometric tests were used to score TCR-TCR, TCR-HLA and TCR-CMV co-occurrence, with a repertoire-size bias correction applied to TCR pairs. In a later analysis, false discovery rates were estimated by permuting HLA or CMV assignments 20 times. A later analysis grouped co-occurring TCRs with DBSCAN, adding TCRdist sequence similarity when clustering within HLA-allele-positive subsets. Repertoires with fewer than 30,000 or more than 120,000 public chains were left out of co-occurrence clustering, as were five repertoires with anomalous nucleotide sharing. The immuneACCESS repertoire file appears here via TCRdb, limited to in-frame rearrangements. These files lack a portion of the clones; in checked studies, under half of the deficit traces to unresolved V genes, and the cause of the others is not known. The D gene and trimming were derived from the DNA, and the V and J assignments and clone size from that table. For this sample there are 100,000 to 150,000 clones; 74% appear just once. 4.2% of the sample belongs to the ten largest clones.

The CDR3 contains 12 residues, cysteine and phenylalanine counted. Only CDR3 DNA is held: 36 bases, read in frame from base 1. CDR1 and CDR2, per the germline V gene, are SGHTA and FQGNSA. Trimming at the junction amounts to 5 bases on V and 10 bases on J, and the germline ends lie 14 bases apart. Study-wide findings and limitations: Immune exposure information for the cohort was limited to CMV serostatus. Because HLA typing was missing for some donors at each locus, association tests included only the typed subset. In an earlier analysis of about 600 of the donors, most TCR beta V segments appeared in productive rearrangements about 87% or about 30% of the time, broadly matching IMGT annotations. In this cohort, only TCR beta chains were sequenced, and detectable features were limited by the absence of alpha or paired-chain data. Correlated functional status among segregating V segments might be attributable to linkage disequilibrium, but an unknown experimental factor could not be ruled out. A later analysis found that HLA-associated TCR beta chains were more clonally expanded and had lower generation probabilities than equally common non-associated chains. According to the authors, the approach could potentially be generalized to other disease states and immunological phenotypes. In a later analysis, TCR association rates were found to vary across HLA loci, with the most associated TCRs seen for DRB1 alleles and the fewest for HLA-C alleles. The sequencing pipeline was judged likely to have produced a cluster of highly shared sequence variants as a technical artifact. The classifier was reported to diagnose cytomegalovirus status with high specificity and sensitivity in both the original and validation cohorts. At a false discovery rate of 0.05, a later analysis linked about 16,000 TCR beta sequences to specific HLA alleles. Presence/absence analyses assumed roughly uniform sequencing depth across donors, an assumption that may not hold. In a later analysis, several top co-occurrence clusters were reported to appear linked to parvovirus B19, influenza, CMV and Epstein-Barr virus. A further reported finding was that TCR beta sequences accurately predicted the HLA-A and HLA-B alleles for most subjects in the first cohort. The study gave a list of 150 to 200 TCR beta chains associated with cytomegalovirus. Over 15 rarely observed V segments, including chromosome 9 orphons, were excluded from the earlier analysis of just under 600 of the donors because counts were too low. Assigning TCR associations to individual alleles was difficult when HLA alleles, especially DR and DQ, strongly co-occurred. Most TCR sequences were observed very rarely across donors, whereas some public TCRs were present in many individuals. The 87-base-pair reads could not distinguish some IMGT-functional V segments, including TRBV6-2 and TRBV6-3, so those segments were excluded. According to a later analysis, most CMV-associated TCR beta chains appeared to be HLA-restricted, and the HLA associations seemed to be driven largely by CMV exposure. An association between a missense DCLRE1C variant and V-gene and J-gene trimming of TCR beta chains was found in a later genetic analysis and replicated in an independent cohort. In vitro tests confirmed that a few of the cytomegalovirus-associated TCR beta chains recognize cytomegalovirus antigens. In a later genetic analysis, fewer N-insertions in productive TCRs were reported among donors in an Asian-associated ancestry cluster than the approximately 710-donor mean.

The cohort comprised approximately 700 healthy bone marrow donors. At the time of sampling, all cohort members were nominally healthy, though unrecorded immune exposures were likely present. The donor tested CMV seropositive, placing the donor among the approximately 290 seropositive members of the cohort. A peripheral blood sample was collected from each donor, and TCR beta sequencing was performed on peripheral blood mononuclear cells. Genomic DNA extraction from the blood cell samples was performed with the Qiagen DNeasy Blood Extraction Kit. This TCR derives from a woman aged 45 to 65 in good health and CMV-seropositive. The sample taken for sequencing was PBMCs. In this chain, TRBV7-2 is recombined with TRBJ1-1, with a weak D call of TRBD1 (6 bases match). The DNA is TGTGCCAGCAGCCACATTTCCAGGGGAGCTTTCTTT. This yields the protein CASSHISRGAFF.